A single T cell receptor beta chain is shown here with its context. Its cognate antigen is unknown. The method was immunoSEQ multiplex PCR; TCRdb's version includes in-frame clones alone and lacks a portion of them. The sample holds about 100,000 clones, roughly 90% seen once. These data are taken from a study of T cell responses to AZD1222 COVID-19 vaccine. Study as a whole: Analysis merged second doses at about 4 or about 12 weeks. Study conclusions and caveats: Most donors were white British and more were female, and clonal diversity was possibly underestimated.

The V gene end was trimmed by 8 bases and the J gene end by 7 bases; junction bases not matched to a gene: 8. The germline CDR1 and CDR2 sequences are WSHSY and SAAADI. The CDR3 sequence is 13 residues long. The source material was peripheral blood, sampled on day 0 of AZD1222 vaccination. The V gene is TRBV10-2, the J gene TRBJ1-2; 9 bases are shared with TRBD1. The clonotype was recovered from an adult in good health. CDR3 residues: CASAGTGFGGYTF. The DNA for the CDR3 is TGCGCCAGCGCCGGGACAGGGTTCGGTGGCTACACCTTC.